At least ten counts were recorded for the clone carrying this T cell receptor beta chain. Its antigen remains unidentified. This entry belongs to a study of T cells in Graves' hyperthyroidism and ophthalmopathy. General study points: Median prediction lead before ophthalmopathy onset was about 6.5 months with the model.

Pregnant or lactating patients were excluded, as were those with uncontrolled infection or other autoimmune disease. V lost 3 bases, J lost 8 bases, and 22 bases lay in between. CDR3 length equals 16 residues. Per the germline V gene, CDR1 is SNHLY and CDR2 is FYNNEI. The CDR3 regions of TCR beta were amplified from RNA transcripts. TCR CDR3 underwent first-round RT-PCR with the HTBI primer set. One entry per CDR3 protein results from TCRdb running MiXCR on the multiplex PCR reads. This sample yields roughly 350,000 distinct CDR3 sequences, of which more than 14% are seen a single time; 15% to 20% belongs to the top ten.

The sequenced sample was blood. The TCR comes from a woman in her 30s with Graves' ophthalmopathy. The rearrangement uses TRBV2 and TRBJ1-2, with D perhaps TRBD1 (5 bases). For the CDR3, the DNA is TGTGCCAGCAGTGACGAACTTAATAGGGGCCTATTGGGCTACACCTTC. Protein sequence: CASSDELNRGLLGYTF.